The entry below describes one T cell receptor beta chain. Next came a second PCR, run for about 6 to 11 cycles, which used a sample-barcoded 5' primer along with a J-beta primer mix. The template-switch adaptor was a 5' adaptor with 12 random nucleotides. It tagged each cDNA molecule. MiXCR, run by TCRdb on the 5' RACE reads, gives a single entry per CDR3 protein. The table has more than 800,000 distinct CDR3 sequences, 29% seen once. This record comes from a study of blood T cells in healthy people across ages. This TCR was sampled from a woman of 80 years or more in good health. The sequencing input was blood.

CDR3 residues: CASSSTENSYEQYF. The CDR3 bases are TGTGCCAGCAGTTCTACAGAGAACTCCTACGAGCAGTACTTC. The gene calls are TRBV6-5 and TRBJ2-7; D remains unclear. Germline V CDR1 and CDR2: MNHEY, SVGAGI. Trimming took 4 bases from V and 0 from J, leaving 10 bases between them. This CDR3 contains 14 residues.